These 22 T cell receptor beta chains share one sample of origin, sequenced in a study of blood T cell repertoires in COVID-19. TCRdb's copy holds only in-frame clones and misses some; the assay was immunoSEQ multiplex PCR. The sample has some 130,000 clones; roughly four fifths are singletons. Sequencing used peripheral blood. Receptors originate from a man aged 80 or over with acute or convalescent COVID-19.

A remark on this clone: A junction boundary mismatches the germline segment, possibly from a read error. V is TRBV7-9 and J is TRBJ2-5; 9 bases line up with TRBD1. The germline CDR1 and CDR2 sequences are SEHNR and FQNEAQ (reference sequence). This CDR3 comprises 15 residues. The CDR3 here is CASSLDRGTGLTQYF. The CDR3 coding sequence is TGTGCCAGCAGTTTAGACAGGGGGACGGGGCTGACCCAGTACTTC.

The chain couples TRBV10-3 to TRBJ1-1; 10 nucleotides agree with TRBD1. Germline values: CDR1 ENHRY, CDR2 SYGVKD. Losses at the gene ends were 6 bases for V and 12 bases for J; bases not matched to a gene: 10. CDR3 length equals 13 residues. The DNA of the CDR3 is TGTGCCATCAGCTCCGGACAGGGGGTAAATACTTTCTTT. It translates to CAISSGQGVNTFF.

DNA of the CDR3: TGTGCCAGCAGCTTAGGAGCCGAAGAGACCCAGTACTTC. It encodes CASSLGAEETQYF. The chain employs TRBV11-3 and TRBJ2-5, with D hard to call. V lost 1 base to trimming and J lost 3 bases, with 6 bases between them. This CDR3 region has 13 residues. Germline V gives CDR1 SGHNT, CDR2 YENEEA.

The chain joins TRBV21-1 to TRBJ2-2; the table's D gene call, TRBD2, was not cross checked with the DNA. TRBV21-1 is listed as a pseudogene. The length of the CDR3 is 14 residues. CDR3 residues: CAPRGAGPPGELFF. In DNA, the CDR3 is TGTGCCCCCCGGGGGGCGGGTCCCCCCGGGGAGCTGTTTTTT.

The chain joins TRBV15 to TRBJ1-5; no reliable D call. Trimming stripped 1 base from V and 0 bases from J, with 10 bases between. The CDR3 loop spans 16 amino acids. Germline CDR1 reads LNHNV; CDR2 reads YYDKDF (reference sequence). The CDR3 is CATSRAVGLSNQPQHF. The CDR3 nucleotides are TGTGCCACCAGCAGAGCCGTTGGGCTTAGCAATCAGCCCCAGCATTTT. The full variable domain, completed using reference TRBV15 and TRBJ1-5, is DAMVIQNPRYQVTQFGKPVTLSCSQTLNHNVMYWYQQKSSQAPKLLFHYYDKDFNNEADTPDNFQSRRPNTSFCFLDIRSPGLGDTAMYLCATSRAVGLSNQPQHFGDGTRLSIL.

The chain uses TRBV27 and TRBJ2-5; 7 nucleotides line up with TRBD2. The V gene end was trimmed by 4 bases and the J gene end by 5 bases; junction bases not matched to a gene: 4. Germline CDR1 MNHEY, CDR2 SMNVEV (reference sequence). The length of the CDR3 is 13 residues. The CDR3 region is CASSSMGGETQYF. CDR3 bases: TGTGCCAGCAGTTCTATGGGGGGGGAGACCCAGTACTTC.

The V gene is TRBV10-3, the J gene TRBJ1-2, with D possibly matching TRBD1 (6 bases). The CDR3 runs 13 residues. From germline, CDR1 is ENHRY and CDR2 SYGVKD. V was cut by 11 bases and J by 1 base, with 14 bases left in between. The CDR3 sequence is CASEGGFNYGYTF. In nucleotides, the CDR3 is TGTGCCTCCGAGGGGGGGTTTAACTATGGCTACACCTTC.

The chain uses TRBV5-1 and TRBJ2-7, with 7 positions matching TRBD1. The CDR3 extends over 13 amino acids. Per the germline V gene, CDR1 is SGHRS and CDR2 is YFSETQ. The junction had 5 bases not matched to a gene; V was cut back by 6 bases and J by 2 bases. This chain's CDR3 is CASKRDSPYEQYF. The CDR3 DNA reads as TGCGCCAGCAAAAGGGACAGTCCCTACGAGCAGTACTTC.

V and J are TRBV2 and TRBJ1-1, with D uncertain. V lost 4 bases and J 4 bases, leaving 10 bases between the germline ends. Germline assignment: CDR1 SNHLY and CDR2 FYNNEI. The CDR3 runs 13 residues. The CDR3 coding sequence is TGTGCCAGCAGTGTGAGAGAGCCCACTGAAGCTTTCTTT. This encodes CASSVREPTEAFF.

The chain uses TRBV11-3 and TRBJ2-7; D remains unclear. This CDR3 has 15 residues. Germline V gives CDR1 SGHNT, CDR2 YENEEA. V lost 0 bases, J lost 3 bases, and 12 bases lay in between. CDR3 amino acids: CASSLDSRTDYEQYF. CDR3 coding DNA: TGTGCCAGCAGCTTAGATAGTCGCACCGACTACGAGCAGTACTTC.

CDR3 amino acids: CASSALATSTDTQYF. The CDR3 DNA reads as TGTGCCAGCAGCGCTCTAGCGACTAGCACAGATACGCAGTATTTT. V gene TRBV9 combines with J gene TRBJ2-3, with D perhaps matching TRBD2 (6 bases). V dropped 3 bases and J dropped 0 bases, with 11 bases sitting between them. This CDR3 is 15 amino acids long. Germline V gene lookup returns CDR1 SGDLS and CDR2 YYNGEE. Supplemented by reference TRBV9 and TRBJ2-3, the full variable domain reads DSGVTQTPKHLITATGQRVTLRCSPRSGDLSVYWYQQSLDQGLQFLIQYYNGEERAKGNILERFSAQQFPDLHSELNLSSLELGDSALYFCASSALATSTDTQYFGPGTRLTVL.

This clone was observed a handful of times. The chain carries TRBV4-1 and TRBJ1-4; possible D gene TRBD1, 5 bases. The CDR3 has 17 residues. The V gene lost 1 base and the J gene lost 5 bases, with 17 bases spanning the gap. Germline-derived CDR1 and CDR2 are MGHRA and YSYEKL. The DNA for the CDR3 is TGCGCCAGCAGCCAAGCCGGGACTCCCAATCCAAATGAAAAACTGTTTTTT. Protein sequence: CASSQAGTPNPNEKLFF.

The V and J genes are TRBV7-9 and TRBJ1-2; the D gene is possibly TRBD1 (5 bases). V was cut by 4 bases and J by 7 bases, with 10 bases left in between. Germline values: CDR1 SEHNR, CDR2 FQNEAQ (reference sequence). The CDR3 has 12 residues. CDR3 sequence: CASSSGFSGYTF. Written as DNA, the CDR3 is TGTGCCAGCAGCTCAGGGTTTAGTGGCTACACCTTC. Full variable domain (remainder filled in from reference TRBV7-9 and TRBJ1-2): DTGVSQNPRHKITKRGQNVTFRCDPISEHNRLYWYRQTLGQGPEFLTYFQNEAQLEKSRLLSDRFSAERPKGSFSTLEIQRTEQGDSAMYLCASSSGFSGYTFGSGTRLTVV.

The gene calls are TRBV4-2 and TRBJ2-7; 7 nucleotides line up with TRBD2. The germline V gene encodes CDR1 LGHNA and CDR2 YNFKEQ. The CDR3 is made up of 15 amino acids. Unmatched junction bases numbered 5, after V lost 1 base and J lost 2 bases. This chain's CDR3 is CASSQAAGSAYEQYF. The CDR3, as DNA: TGTGCCAGCAGCCAAGCAGCGGGGAGTGCCTACGAGCAGTACTTC.

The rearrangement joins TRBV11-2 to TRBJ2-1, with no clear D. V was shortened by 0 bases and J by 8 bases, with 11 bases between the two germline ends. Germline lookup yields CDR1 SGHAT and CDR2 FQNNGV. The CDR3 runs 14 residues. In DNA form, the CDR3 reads TGTGCCAGCAGCTTAGATGAGGCCCGCCATGAGCAGTTCTTC. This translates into CASSLDEARHEQFF.

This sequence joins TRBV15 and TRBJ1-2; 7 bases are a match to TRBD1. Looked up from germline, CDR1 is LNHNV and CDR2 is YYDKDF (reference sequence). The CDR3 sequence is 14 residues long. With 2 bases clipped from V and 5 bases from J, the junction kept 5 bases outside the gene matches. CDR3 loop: CATSRPGQNYGYTF. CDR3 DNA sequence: TGTGCCACCAGCAGACCGGGACAGAATTATGGCTACACCTTC.

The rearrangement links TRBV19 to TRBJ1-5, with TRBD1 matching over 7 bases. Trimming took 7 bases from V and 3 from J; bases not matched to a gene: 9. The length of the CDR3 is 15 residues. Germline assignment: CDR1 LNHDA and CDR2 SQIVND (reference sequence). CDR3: CASTEQGIDNQPQHF. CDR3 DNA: TGTGCCAGTACCGAACAGGGGATCGACAATCAGCCCCAGCATTTT.

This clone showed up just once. For the CDR3, the DNA is TGCGCCAGCAGATTCGGGGCGGGTCGCGGGGAGACTGAAGCTTTCTTT. It translates to CASRFGAGRGETEAFF. The chain is built from TRBV5-1 and TRBJ1-1; D perhaps matches TRBD1 (5 bases). The CDR3 sequence is 16 residues long. V was shortened by 5 bases and J by 5 bases, with 22 bases between the two germline ends. The V gene's germline CDR1 is SGHRS and CDR2 YFSETQ.

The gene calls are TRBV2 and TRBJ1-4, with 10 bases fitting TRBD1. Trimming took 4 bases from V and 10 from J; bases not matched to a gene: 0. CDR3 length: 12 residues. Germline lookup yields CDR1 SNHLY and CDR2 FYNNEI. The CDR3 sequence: CASSGDRGKLFF. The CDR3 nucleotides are TGTGCCAGCAGTGGGGACAGGGGAAAACTGTTTTTT.

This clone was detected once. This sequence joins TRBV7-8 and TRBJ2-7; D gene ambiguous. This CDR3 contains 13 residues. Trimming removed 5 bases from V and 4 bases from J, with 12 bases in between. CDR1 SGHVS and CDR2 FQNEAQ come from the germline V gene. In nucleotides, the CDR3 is TGTGCCAGCAGCCTCACGAGAGAGTACGAGCAGTACTTC. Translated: CASSLTREYEQYF.

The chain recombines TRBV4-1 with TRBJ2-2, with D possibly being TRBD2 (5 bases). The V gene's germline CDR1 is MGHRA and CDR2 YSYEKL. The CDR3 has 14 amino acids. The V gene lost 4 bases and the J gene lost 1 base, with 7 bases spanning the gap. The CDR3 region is CASSLDWNTGELFF. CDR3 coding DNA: TGCGCCAGCAGCCTGGACTGGAACACCGGGGAGCTGTTTTTT.

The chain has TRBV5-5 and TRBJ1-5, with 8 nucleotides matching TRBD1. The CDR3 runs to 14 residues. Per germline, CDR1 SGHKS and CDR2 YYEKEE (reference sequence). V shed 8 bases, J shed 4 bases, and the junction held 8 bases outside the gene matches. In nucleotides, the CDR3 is TGTGCCAGTACAACCGGGACAGGTAATCAGCCCCAGCATTTT. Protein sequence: CASTTGTGNQPQHF. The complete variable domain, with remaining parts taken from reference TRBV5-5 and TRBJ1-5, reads DAGVTQSPTHLIKTRGQQVTLRCSPISGHKSVSWYQQVLGQGPQFIFQYYEKEERGRGNFPDRFSARQFPNYSSELNVNALLLGDSALYLCASTTGTGNQPQHFGDGTRLSIL.